These 8 T cell receptor beta chains share one sample of origin, sequenced in a study of shared clonotypes between healthy human individuals. The repertoire was sequenced with immunoSEQ multiplex PCR; TCRdb's copy has only in-frame clones and lacks some. The data contain fewer than 2.5 million clones, roughly 93% of them singletons. Sequencing input: naive CD4+ T cells from PBMCs. Subset in this sample: CD45RA+ positively selected. These receptors all come from a man younger than 35 in good health. Some clones in this sample may be carry-over from other donors' samples.

The chain uses TRBV7-9 and TRBJ2-7; TRBD1 agrees at 9 bases. V trimming: 5 bases; J trimming: 0 bases; junction bases outside the gene matches: 11. Germline-derived CDR1 and CDR2 are SEHNR and FQNEAQ (reference sequence). This CDR3 region has 17 residues. CDR3 region: CASSHTFGQGSSYEQYF. Written as DNA, the CDR3 is TGTGCCAGCAGCCATACTTTCGGACAGGGGTCCTCCTACGAGCAGTACTTC.

The rearrangement joins TRBV5-1 to TRBJ1-2; TRBD1 aligns across 8 bases. Germline loops: CDR1 SGHRS, CDR2 YFSETQ. The CDR3 loop spans 16 amino acids. V gave up 0 bases and J gave up 8 bases; unmatched junction bases: 12. The CDR3 here is CASSLDRQGSVRGYTF. The CDR3 region has the DNA TGCGCCAGCAGCTTGGACCGACAGGGGTCTGTAAGGGGCTACACCTTC.

With respect to this clone: Germline is not matched at one junction end, which may reflect a read error. The rearrangement links TRBV29-1 to TRBJ2-5, with a tentative D call TRBD2 (6 bases). The CDR3 runs 14 residues. Germline V gives CDR1 SQVTM, CDR2 ANQGSEA. CDR3 coding DNA: TGCAACGTTCGGGGGAGGCTAGCTGCAGAGACCCAGTACTTC. Encoded protein: CNVRGRLAAETQYF. The variable domain in full, completed from reference TRBV29-1 and TRBJ2-5, reads SAVISQKPSRDICQRGTSLTIQCQVDSQVTMMFWYRQQPGQSLTLIATANQGSEATYESGFVIDKFPISRPNLTFSTLTVSNMSPEDSSIYLCNVRGRLAAETQYFGPGTRLLVL.

This clone was seen a few times. The CDR3 region has the DNA TGTGCCAGCTCTAGCCTAGGAGGGACCTCTGGGGCCAACGTCCTGACTTTC. This codes for CASSSLGGTSGANVLTF. The chain couples TRBV18 to TRBJ2-6, with D possibly matching TRBD2 (6 bases). The CDR3 is made up of 17 amino acids. CDR1 is KGHSH, CDR2 LQKENI, per germline. The V gene lost 6 bases and the J gene lost 0 bases, with 15 bases spanning the gap.

This clone was seen only once. Other DNA sequences in the sample encode the same CDR3. This chain links TRBV5-1 with TRBJ2-7, with 13 bases identical to TRBD2. The germline CDR1 and CDR2 sequences are SGHRS and YFSETQ. J was trimmed by 0 bases and V by 4 bases; bases with no gene match: 1. This CDR3 is 15 amino acids long. CDR3 loop: CASSRTSGSSYEQYF. CDR3 DNA sequence: TGCGCCAGCAGCCGGACTAGCGGGAGCTCCTACGAGCAGTACTTC.

The chain employs TRBV28 and TRBJ1-2; D uncertain. The CDR3 length is 12 residues. The V gene's germline CDR1 is MDHEN and CDR2 SYDVKM. Trimming removed 11 bases at V and 1 base at J, with 11 bases between. CDR3 DNA sequence: TGTGCCGAATCCGGCCGTAACTATGGCTACACCTTC. Its translation: CAESGRNYGYTF.

The chain joins TRBV5-5 to TRBJ2-1; D not resolved. The V gene's germline CDR1 is SGHKS and CDR2 YYEKEE (reference sequence). Trimming left V 0 bases short and J 6 bases short, with 13 bases between. The CDR3 has 15 residues. The CDR3 nucleotides are TGTGCCAGCAGCTTGGGACCAATCAAAGCCAATGAGCAGTTCTTC. Translation: CASSLGPIKANEQFF.

The chain joins TRBV28 to TRBJ2-7; TRBD1 aligns across 7 bases. Germline V gene lookup returns CDR1 MDHEN and CDR2 SYDVKM. This CDR3 is built from 15 residues. V shed 5 bases, J shed 8 bases, and the junction held 15 bases outside the gene matches. CDR3 region: CASSGWTGVYVKQYF. In DNA, the CDR3 is TGTGCCAGCAGTGGATGGACAGGAGTTTACGTCAAGCAGTACTTC.